The clone carrying this T cell receptor beta chain has at least ten counts. This specimen belongs to a study of T cells in Graves' hyperthyroidism and ophthalmopathy. The TCR beta CDR3 regions underwent amplification using RNA transcripts as the source. When the TCR CDR3 underwent first-round RT-PCR, the HTBI primer set was used. TCRdb reprocessed the multiplex PCR reads with MiXCR, giving one entry per CDR3 protein. The repertoire consists of 540,000 or so distinct CDR3 sequences, with 15% to 18% occurring once and the leading ten covering around 7.8%. Uncontrolled infection, other autoimmune disease, pregnancy or lactation disqualified patients from enrolment. There are 16 residues in the CDR3. V was cut by 4 bases and J by 8 bases, with 22 bases left in between. From germline, CDR1 is MNHEY and CDR2 SMNVEV (reference sequence).

The sequencing input was blood. This TCR came from a woman in her twenties or thirties with Graves' hyperthyroidism. The gene calls are TRBV27 and TRBJ2-3, with a tentative D call TRBD1 (6 bases). The CDR3 is CASSSPSTGSTGTQYF. The CDR3 DNA follows: TGTGCCAGCAGTTCCCCATCAACAGGGTCCACGGGTACGCAGTATTTT.